These T cell receptor beta chains were read from a single sample in a study of chemoradiotherapy in HPV16-positive cancers. Sequenced by immunoSEQ multiplex PCR; TCRdb stores in-frame clones only, minus some. The profile covers roughly 40,000 clones, with more than 65% appearing a single time and under 5.5% taken by the ten largest. The starting material was blood, obtained from a patient who underwent chemoradiotherapy. These receptors were obtained from a human donor with HPV-associated anogenital cancer. The CDR3 runs from the conserved cysteine through the conserved F or W. The D gene is left open where the match is weak. Not every row has a clone size; where given, it reads once, few, many or a size class.

len: 16
abundance: -
v_gene: TRBV5-1
d_gene: -
j_gene: TRBJ2-5
CDR3aa: CASSFGSQHSRETQYF
CDR3nt: TGCGCCAGCAGCTTTGGGTCTCAGCATTCTAGAGAGACCCAGTACTTC

len: 15
abundance: -
v_gene: TRBV19
d_gene: TRBD2
j_gene: TRBJ2-5
CDR3aa: CASSPGLAGGQTQYF
CDR3nt: TGTGCCAGTAGTCCGGGACTAGCGGGGGGACAGACCCAGTACTTC

len: 14
abundance: once
v_gene: TRBV4-2
d_gene: -
j_gene: TRBJ1-2
CDR3aa: CASSQEQGPYGYTF
CDR3nt: TGTGCCAGCAGCCAAGAGCAGGGACCCTACGGCTACACCTTC

len: 13
abundance: -
v_gene: TRBV9
d_gene: -
j_gene: TRBJ1-1
CDR3aa: CASSVDGNTEAFF
CDR3nt: TGTGCCAGCAGCGTCGACGGGAACACTGAAGCTTTCTTT

len: 17
abundance: -
v_gene: TRBV5-5
d_gene: -
j_gene: TRBJ2-2
CDR3aa: CASSLNLGVVDTGELFF
CDR3nt: TGTGCCAGCAGCTTGAACTTAGGTGTTGTCGACACCGGGGAGCTGTTTTTT

len: 14
abundance: -
v_gene: TRBV6-1
d_gene: -
j_gene: TRBJ2-3
CDR3aa: CASSDGDGTDTQYF
CDR3nt: TGTGCCAGCAGTGATGGTGACGGCACAGATACGCAGTATTTT

len: 16
abundance: -
v_gene: TRBV5-4
d_gene: -
j_gene: TRBJ2-3
CDR3aa: CASRTGVGRSTDTQYF
CDR3nt: TGTGCCAGCAGAACCGGCGTGGGTCGTAGCACAGATACGCAGTATTTT

len: 17
abundance: few
v_gene: TRBV18
d_gene: -
j_gene: TRBJ1-5
CDR3aa: CASSSLPQGKGNQPQHF
CDR3nt: TGTGCCAGCTCATCACTACCACAGGGCAAGGGCAATCAGCCCCAGCATTTT

len: 14
abundance: -
v_gene: TRBV13
d_gene: TRBD1
j_gene: TRBJ1-4
CDR3aa: CASSLTGAGEKLFF
CDR3nt: TGTGCCAGCAGCTTGACAGGGGCGGGTGAAAAACTGTTTTTT

len: 15
abundance: -
v_gene: TRBV6-1
d_gene: -
j_gene: TRBJ1-5
CDR3aa: CASSEGGGSNQPQHF
CDR3nt: TGTGCCAGCAGTGAAGGGGGGGGGAGCAATCAGCCCCAGCATTTT

len: 15
abundance: -
v_gene: TRBV5-1
d_gene: -
j_gene: TRBJ2-3
CDR3aa: CASKKSGPPPDTQYF
CDR3nt: TGCGCCAGCAAGAAAAGCGGGCCCCCCCCAGATACGCAGTATTTT